Listed here is a single T cell receptor (beta chain). Germline loops: CDR1 SGHNT, CDR2 YYREEE (reference sequence). CDR3 length: 16 residues. V was clipped by 4 bases and J by 2 bases, with 18 bases between them. The record originates from a study of shared clonotypes between healthy human individuals. Produced via immunoSEQ multiplex PCR; TCRdb's table is partial and in-frame only. The table includes about 730,000 clones, around 70% detected once. The chain joins TRBV5-4 to TRBJ1-1; D may be TRBD1 (5 bases). Sequencing input: memory CD4+ T cells sorted from blood. The sample's subset: CD45RA-negative fraction. This clonotype originated in a woman between 25 and 40 years old in good health. The CDR3 spells CASSLGLGGSNTEAFF. The DNA of the CDR3 is TGTGCCAGCAGCCTGGGACTGGGGGGAAGCAACACTGAAGCTTTCTTT.